These 2 T cell receptor beta chains came from one sample sequenced in a study of cytomegalovirus exposure and HLA in healthy donors. The PCR contained 60 Vbeta and 13 Jbeta primers. Sequenced by immunoSEQ multiplex PCR; TCRdb stores in-frame clones only, minus some. The sample contains roughly 170,000 clones, around 80% of which appear only once. What was sequenced was PBMCs. These receptors were obtained from a girl aged 2 to 9 in good health and CMV-seropositive.

There are a few counts of this clone. The chain joins TRBV28 to TRBJ1-1; D remains ambiguous. Germline V gene data show CDR1 as MDHEN and CDR2 as SYDVKM. This CDR3 comprises 12 residues. V lost 2 bases and J lost 13, with 14 bases in between. The CDR3 here is CASSLSLGPIFF. CDR3 DNA sequence: TGTGCCAGCAGTTTAAGTCTTGGCCCAATTTTCTTT.

This clone was seen more than once but under ten times. The CDR3, as DNA: TGTGCCATCAGTAGACAGTCGGATAATCCCGCCTACTATGGCTACACCTTC. It yields the protein CAISRQSDNPAYYGYTF. The chain uses TRBV10-3 and TRBJ1-2; D is perhaps TRBD1 (5 bases). V lost 5 bases to trimming and J lost 3 bases, with 22 bases between them. The CDR3 is made up of 17 amino acids. Germline CDR1 reads ENHRY; CDR2 reads SYGVKD.